This T cell receptor beta chain was profiled in a study of blood T cell repertoires in COVID-19. Background on the study: From the United States, Italy and Spain came samples of acute and convalescent COVID-19. PBMCs, B-cell-depleted T cells, or T cells provided the cDNA or gDNA that made up the material.

Germline V gives CDR1 MNHEY, CDR2 SVGAGI. Trimming took 0 bases from V and 4 from J, leaving 9 bases between them. The CDR3 totals 14 residues. Study processing details: Reference gene primer amplification gave estimated nucleated cell counts. Data came from immunoSEQ multiplex PCR; TCRdb stores just in-frame clones and leaves some out. D and trimming come from the DNA, and the V and J calls and clone size come from that table. The sample has under 350,000 clones, around 87% seen once. Input material: peripheral blood. The chain carries TRBV6-5 and TRBJ1-2; D unresolved. This receptor was identified in a man aged 65 to 79 with acute or convalescent COVID-19. CDR3 loop: CASSYSGRSYGYTF. CDR3 DNA: TGTGCCAGCAGTTACTCGGGGAGGAGCTATGGCTACACCTTC.